The clone carrying this T cell receptor beta chain occurred once. This record belongs to a study of CD8 T cells in Susac syndrome. The length of the CDR3 is 14 residues. V lost 4 bases to trimming and J lost 2 bases, with 11 bases between them. Per germline, CDR1 SGHRS and CDR2 YFSETQ. With random hexamers, reverse transcription was performed on about 0.5 to 1 ug of RNA. Each CDR3 protein is one row after TCRdb ran MiXCR on the immunoSEQ multiplex PCR reads. The sample contains roughly 190,000 distinct CDR3 sequences, approximately 95% of which appear only once. The chain recombines TRBV5-1 with TRBJ2-3; D assignment may be TRBD1 or TRBD2 (6 bases each). The origin of this receptor is a human donor in good health. What was sequenced was CD4+ T cells from PBMCs. CDR3 in amino acids: CASSGGTPTDTQYF. In nucleotides, the CDR3 is TGCGCCAGCAGCGGCGGGACACCCACAGATACGCAGTATTTT. The variable domain in full, completed from reference TRBV5-1 and TRBJ2-3, reads KAGVTQTPRYLIKTRGQQVTLSCSPISGHRSVSWYQQTPGQGLQFLFEYFSETQRNKGNFPGRFSGRQFSNSRSEMNVSTLELGDSALYLCASSGGTPTDTQYFGPGTRLTVL.